This TCR beta chain appears in the sequencing data of a study of response to subunit inactivated influenza vaccine. Study outcomes and limitations: Every seasonal influenza vaccination brings in few new T cells, the authors suggested.

TCRdb re-derived calls from the RT-PCR reads in MiXCR, one entry per CDR3 protein. Of 650,000 to 800,000 distinct CDR3 sequences listed, 18% were seen once; the top ten hold about a tenth. The sample holds a few counts of this clonotype. Its antigen remains unknown. This TCR was sampled from a man aged 45 to 65 who received an inactivated influenza vaccine. This material consisted of PBMCs from blood, taken 4 to 6 days after vaccination.

In DNA form, the CDR3 reads TGTGCCAGCAGCGGGAGGGGGAATTATGGCTACACCTTC. The encoded protein is CASSGRGNYGYTF. This chain uses TRBV9 with TRBJ1-2, with a possible D match to TRBD1 (6 bases). V was cut by 3 bases and J by 5 bases, with 11 bases left in between. This CDR3 spans 13 amino acids. CDR1 is SGDLS, CDR2 YYNGEE, per germline.